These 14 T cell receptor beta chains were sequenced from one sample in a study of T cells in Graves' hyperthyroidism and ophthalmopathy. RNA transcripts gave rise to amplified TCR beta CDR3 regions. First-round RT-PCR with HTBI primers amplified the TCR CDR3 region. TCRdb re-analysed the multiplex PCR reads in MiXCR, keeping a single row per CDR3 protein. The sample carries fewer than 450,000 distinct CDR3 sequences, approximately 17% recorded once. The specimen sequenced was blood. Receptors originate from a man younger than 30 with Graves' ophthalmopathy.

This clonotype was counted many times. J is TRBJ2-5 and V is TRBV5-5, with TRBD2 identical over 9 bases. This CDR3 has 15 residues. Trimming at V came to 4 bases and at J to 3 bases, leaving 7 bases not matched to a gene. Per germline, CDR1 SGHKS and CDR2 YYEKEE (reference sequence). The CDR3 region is CASSPLSGGKETQYF. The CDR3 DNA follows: TGTGCCAGCAGCCCACTCAGCGGGGGGAAAGAGACCCAGTACTTC. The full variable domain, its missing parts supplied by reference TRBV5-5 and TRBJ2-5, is DAGVTQSPTHLIKTRGQQVTLRCSPISGHKSVSWYQQVLGQGPQFIFQYYEKEERGRGNFPDRFSARQFPNYSSELNVNALLLGDSALYLCASSPLSGGKETQYFGPGTRLLVL.

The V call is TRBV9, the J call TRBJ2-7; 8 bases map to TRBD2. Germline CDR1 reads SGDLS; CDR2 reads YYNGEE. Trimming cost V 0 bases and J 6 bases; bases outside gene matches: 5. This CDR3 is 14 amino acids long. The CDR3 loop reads CASSVAPAGGEQYF. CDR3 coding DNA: TGTGCCAGCAGCGTAGCCCCCGCGGGGGGCGAGCAGTACTTC. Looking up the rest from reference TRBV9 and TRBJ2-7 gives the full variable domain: DSGVTQTPKHLITATGQRVTLRCSPRSGDLSVYWYQQSLDQGLQFLIQYYNGEERAKGNILERFSAQQFPDLHSELNLSSLELGDSALYFCASSVAPAGGEQYFGPGTRLTVT.

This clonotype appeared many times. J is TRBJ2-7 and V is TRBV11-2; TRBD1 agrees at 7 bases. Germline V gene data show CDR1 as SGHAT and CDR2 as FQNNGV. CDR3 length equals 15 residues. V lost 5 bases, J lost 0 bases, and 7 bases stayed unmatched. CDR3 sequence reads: CASSQDRIRSYEQYF. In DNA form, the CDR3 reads TGTGCCAGCAGCCAGGACAGGATCCGCTCCTACGAGCAGTACTTC.

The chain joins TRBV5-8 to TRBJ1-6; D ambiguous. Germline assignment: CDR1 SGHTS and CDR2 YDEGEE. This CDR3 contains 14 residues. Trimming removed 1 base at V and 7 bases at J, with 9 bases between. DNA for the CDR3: TGTGCCAGCAGCTTGTTGGCAGCAAATTCACCCCTCCACTTT. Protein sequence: CASSLLAANSPLHF.

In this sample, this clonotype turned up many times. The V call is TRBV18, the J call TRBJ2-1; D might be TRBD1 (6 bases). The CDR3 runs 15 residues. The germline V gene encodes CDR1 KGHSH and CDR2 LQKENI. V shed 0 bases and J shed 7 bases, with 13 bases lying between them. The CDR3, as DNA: TGTGCCAGCTCACCACCTTCCGGGACATCTAATGAGCAGTTCTTC. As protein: CASSPPSGTSNEQFF.

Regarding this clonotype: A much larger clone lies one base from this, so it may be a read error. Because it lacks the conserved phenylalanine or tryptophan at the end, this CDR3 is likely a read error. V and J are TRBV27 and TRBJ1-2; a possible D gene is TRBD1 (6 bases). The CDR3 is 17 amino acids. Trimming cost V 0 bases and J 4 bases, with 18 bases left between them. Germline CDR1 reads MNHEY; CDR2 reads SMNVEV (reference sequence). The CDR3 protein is CASSLSILDSWGYGYTS. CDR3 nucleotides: TGTGCCAGCAGTTTATCGATATTGGACAGCTGGGGCTATGGCTACACCTCC.

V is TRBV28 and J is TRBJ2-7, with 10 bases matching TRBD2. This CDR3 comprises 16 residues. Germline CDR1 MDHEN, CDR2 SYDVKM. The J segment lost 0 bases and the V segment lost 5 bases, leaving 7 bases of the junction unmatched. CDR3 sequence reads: CASSLAGAQDSYEQYF. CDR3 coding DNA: TGTGCCAGCAGTCTAGCGGGGGCCCAGGACTCCTACGAGCAGTACTTC.

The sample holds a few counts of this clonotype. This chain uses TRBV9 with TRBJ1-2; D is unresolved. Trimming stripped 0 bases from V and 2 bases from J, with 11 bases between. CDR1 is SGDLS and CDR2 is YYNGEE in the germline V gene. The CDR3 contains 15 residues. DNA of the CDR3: TGTGCCAGCAGCGTAGGTGGGCGAGGCAACTATGGCTACACCTTC. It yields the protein CASSVGGRGNYGYTF. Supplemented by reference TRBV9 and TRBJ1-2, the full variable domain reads DSGVTQTPKHLITATGQRVTLRCSPRSGDLSVYWYQQSLDQGLQFLIQYYNGEERAKGNILERFSAQQFPDLHSELNLSSLELGDSALYFCASSVGGRGNYGYTFGSGTRLTVV.

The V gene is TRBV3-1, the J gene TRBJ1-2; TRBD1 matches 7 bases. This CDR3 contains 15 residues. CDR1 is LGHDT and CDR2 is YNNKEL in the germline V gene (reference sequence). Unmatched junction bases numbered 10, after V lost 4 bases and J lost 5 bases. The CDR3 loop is CASSPLGGGVYGYTF. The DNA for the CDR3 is TGTGCCAGCAGCCCCCTAGGAGGGGGCGTGTATGGCTACACCTTC.

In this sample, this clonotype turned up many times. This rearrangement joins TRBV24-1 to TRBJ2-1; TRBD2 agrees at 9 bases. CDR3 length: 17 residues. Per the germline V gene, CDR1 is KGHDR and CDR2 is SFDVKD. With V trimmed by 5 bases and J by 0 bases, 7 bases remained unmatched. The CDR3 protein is CATSALAGDSSYNEQFF. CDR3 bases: TGTGCCACCAGTGCCTTAGCGGGGGACAGCTCCTACAATGAGCAGTTCTTC.

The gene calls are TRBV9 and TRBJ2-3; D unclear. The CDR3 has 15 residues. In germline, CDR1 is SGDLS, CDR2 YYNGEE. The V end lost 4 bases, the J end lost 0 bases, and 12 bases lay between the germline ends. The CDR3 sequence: CASSPDGFSTDTQYF. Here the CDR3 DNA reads TGTGCCAGCAGCCCCGACGGCTTTAGCACAGATACGCAGTATTTT.

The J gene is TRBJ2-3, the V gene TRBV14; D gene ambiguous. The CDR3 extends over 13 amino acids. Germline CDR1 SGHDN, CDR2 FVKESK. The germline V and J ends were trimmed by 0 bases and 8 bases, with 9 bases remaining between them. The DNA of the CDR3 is TGTGCCAGCAGCCAAGAGTGGGCTGGTACGCAGTATTTT. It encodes CASSQEWAGTQYF. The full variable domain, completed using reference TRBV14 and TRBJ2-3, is EAGVTQFPSHSVIEKGQTVTLRCDPISGHDNLYWYRRVMGKEIKFLLHFVKESKQDESGMPNNRFLAERTGGTYSTLKVQPAELEDSGVYFCASSQEWAGTQYFGPGTRLTVL.

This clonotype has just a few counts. This CDR3 reads CASSLDWGWDEQFF. The CDR3 DNA follows: TGTGCCAGCAGCCTAGATTGGGGGTGGGATGAGCAGTTCTTC. The rearrangement joins TRBV12-3 or TRBV12-4 to TRBJ2-1; D could derive from TRBD1 or TRBD2 (5 bases each). V was trimmed by 6 bases and J by 8 bases, leaving 17 bases between them. The CDR3 spans 14 residues.

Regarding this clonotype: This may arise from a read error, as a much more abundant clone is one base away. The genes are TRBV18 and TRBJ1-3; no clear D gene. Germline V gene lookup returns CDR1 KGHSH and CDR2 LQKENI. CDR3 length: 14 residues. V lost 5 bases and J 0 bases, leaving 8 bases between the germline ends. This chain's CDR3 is CASSAEASGNTIYF. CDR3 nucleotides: TGTGCCAGCTCAGCGGAAGCCTCTGGAAACACCATATATTTT.